This T cell receptor (beta chain) came from a study of cytomegalovirus exposure and HLA in healthy donors. Study findings and constraints: A later analysis reportedly identified an Asian-associated ancestry cluster as carrying fewer N-insertions than the roughly 700-donor mean. HLA allele associations emerged for about 16,000 TCR beta sequences in a later analysis, at 0.05 false discovery rate.

Primers for the PCR totalled 60 Vbeta and 13 Jbeta. The method was immunoSEQ multiplex PCR; TCRdb's version includes in-frame clones alone and lacks a portion of them. Among over 60,000 clones listed, over 70% were seen once. This clone showed up just a few times. What it binds is not known. V gave up 4 bases and J gave up 5 bases, with 12 bases separating them. The CDR3 consists of 14 residues. Germline V lookup: CDR1 WNHNN, CDR2 SYGVQD (reference sequence). The sequenced sample was PBMCs. V gene TRBV10-1 combines with J gene TRBJ2-1; D perhaps matches TRBD1 (6 bases). The clonotype originates from a man in his 70s in good health and CMV-seronegative. The CDR3 loop reads CASSAPGTNNEQFF. The CDR3, as DNA: TGCGCCAGCAGTGCCCCCGGGACAAACAATGAGCAGTTCTTC.